Shown below are 20 T cell receptor beta chains from a single sample sequenced in a study of shared clonotypes between healthy human individuals. TCRdb keeps only in-frame clones here, not all; method: immunoSEQ multiplex PCR. The table shows fewer than 3 million clones, with 85% to 95% occurring only once. Sequencing used naive CD4+ T cells from PBMCs. The sample's subset: CD45RA+ positively selected. The source is a man younger than 35 in good health. Some clones in this sample may be carry-over from other donors' samples.

The rearrangement uses TRBV18 and TRBJ1-2; D uncertain. The V end lost 3 bases, the J end lost 0 bases, and 17 bases lay between the germline ends. The germline V gene encodes CDR1 KGHSH and CDR2 LQKENI. The CDR3 is 17 residues long. In DNA form, the CDR3 reads TGTGCCAGCTCACCCTTGGACGTTCGGGGAACTAACTATGGCTACACCTTC. Its protein is CASSPLDVRGTNYGYTF.

This clone occurred once. CDR3 coding DNA: TGTGCCATCAGATCATCGACGGGATTTACCTACGAGCAGTACTTC. Encoded protein: CAIRSSTGFTYEQYF. The chain employs TRBV10-3 and TRBJ2-7; maybe TRBD2 (5 bases). This CDR3 spans 15 amino acids. With 6 bases removed from V and 2 bases from J, the gap between germline ends came to 17 bases. Per the germline V gene, CDR1 is ENHRY and CDR2 is SYGVKD.

V is TRBV4-2 and J is TRBJ1-6; no firm D call. The CDR3 is made up of 16 amino acids. CDR1 and CDR2 from the germline V gene are LGHNA and YNFKEQ. The V end lost 0 bases, the J end lost 4 bases, and 10 bases lay between the germline ends. CDR3 bases: TGTGCCAGCAGCCAAGACCCCTACGTTTATAATTCACCCCTCCACTTT. This codes for CASSQDPYVYNSPLHF.

This clone was counted a single time. V usage is TRBV7-2 and J usage is TRBJ1-3; D possibly corresponds to TRBD1 (6 bases). Germline V gene sequence: CDR1 SGHTA, CDR2 FQGNSA. Deletions cut 7 bases from V and 4 bases from J, with 14 bases between. This CDR3 has 14 amino acids. As DNA, the CDR3 is TGTGCCAGCACCCAGGGGATTGGAGGAAACACCATATATTTT. Amino acid sequence: CASTQGIGGNTIYF.

V is TRBV7-3 and J is TRBJ2-1, with 10 bases aligning to TRBD1. Germline V gene data show CDR1 as SGHTA and CDR2 as FQGTGA. V was clipped by 4 bases and J by 8 bases; unmatched bases: 11. The CDR3 covers 16 residues. The chain's CDR3 is CASSSNPTGGVDEQFF. CDR3 in DNA: TGTGCCAGCAGCTCCAACCCGACAGGGGGCGTAGATGAGCAGTTCTTC.

This chain joins TRBV5-8 and TRBJ1-2; D gene uncertain. The CDR3 spans 13 residues. Between the trimmed V and J ends, which lost 0 bases and 8 bases, there was a span of 11 bases. Germline V lookup: CDR1 SGHTS, CDR2 YDEGEE. The CDR3 loop is CASSLVAAPGYTF. Here the CDR3 DNA reads TGTGCCAGCAGCTTGGTGGCTGCCCCCGGCTACACCTTC. The complete variable domain, with remaining parts taken from reference TRBV5-8 and TRBJ1-2, reads EAGVTQSPTHLIKTRGQQATLRCSPISGHTSVYWYQQALGLGLQFLLWYDEGEERNRGNFPPRFSGRQFPNYSSELNVNALELEDSALYLCASSLVAAPGYTFGSGTRLTVV.

The chain couples TRBV28 to TRBJ2-7, with 9 positions matching TRBD2. CDR1 is MDHEN and CDR2 is SYDVKM in the germline V gene. V was clipped by 5 bases and J by 5 bases; unmatched bases: 13. The length of the CDR3 is 16 residues. The CDR3 nucleotides are TGTGCCAGCAGTAGCCTGGCGGGAGGGCCTCTCCACGAGCAGTACTTC. Translating it yields CASSSLAGGPLHEQYF.

The chain is built from TRBV11-3 and TRBJ2-3; 7 nucleotides line up with TRBD1. CDR3 length: 19 residues. Trimming cost V 5 bases and J 2 bases; bases outside gene matches: 19. CDR1 is SGHNT and CDR2 is YENEEA in the germline V gene. Here the CDR3 DNA reads TGTGCCAGCAGCCGCTCCTCTTCACAGGGGACCTTCTTCACAGATACGCAGTATTTT. Its protein product is CASSRSSSQGTFFTDTQYF. The full variable domain, in which reference TRBV11-3 and TRBJ2-3 provide the parts outside the CDR3, is EAGVVQSPRYKIIEKKQPVAFWCNPISGHNTLYWYLQNLGQGPELLIRYENEEAVDDSQLPKDRFSAERLKGVDSTLKIQPAELGDSAVYLCASSRSSSQGTFFTDTQYFGPGTRLTVL.

The chain employs TRBV28 and TRBJ1-4; D perhaps matches TRBD1 (5 bases). Germline V gene data show CDR1 as MDHEN and CDR2 as SYDVKM. V was shortened by 2 bases and J by 4 bases, with 11 bases between the two germline ends. The CDR3 totals 15 residues. CDR3 in amino acids: CASSLIQGVNEKLFF. For the CDR3, the DNA is TGTGCCAGCAGTTTAATCCAGGGCGTTAATGAAAAACTGTTTTTT.

This chain joins TRBV28 and TRBJ2-7, with a tentative D call TRBD1 (5 bases). The CDR3 consists of 15 residues. With 7 bases removed from V and 7 bases from J, the gap between germline ends came to 23 bases. Germline V gene data show CDR1 as MDHEN and CDR2 as SYDVKM. The CDR3 DNA sequence: TGTGCCAGCATGTATTCTGGACAAGGAAAGGGAGAGCAGTACTTC. This gives the protein CASMYSGQGKGEQYF.

The chain uses TRBV6-5 and TRBJ2-7, with 10 bases matching TRBD2. Germline V gives CDR1 MNHEY, CDR2 SVGAGI. The CDR3 is made up of 15 amino acids. Trimming took 6 bases from V and 2 from J; bases not matched to a gene: 7. CDR3 nucleotides: TGTGCCAGCAGCCGAGCGGGAGGGCCTCCCTACGAGCAGTACTTC. Amino acid sequence: CASSRAGGPPYEQYF.

This clone has just a few counts. V and J are TRBV11-2 and TRBJ2-1; the D is unclear. This CDR3 contains 15 residues. With 1 base removed from V and 0 bases from J, the gap between germline ends came to 7 bases. The germline V gene has CDR1 SGHAT and CDR2 FQNNGV. The CDR3 coding sequence is TGTGCCAGCAGCTTAGTCAGCAGCTCCTACAATGAGCAGTTCTTC. Its translation: CASSLVSSSYNEQFF. Drawing the rest from reference TRBV11-2 and TRBJ2-1, the complete variable domain is EAGVAQSPRYKIIEKRQSVAFWCNPISGHATLYWYQQILGQGPKLLIQFQNNGVVDDSQLPKDRFSAERLKGVDSTLKIQPAKLEDSAVYLCASSLVSSSYNEQFFGPGTRLTVL.

This clone has just a few counts. The chain recombines TRBV5-1 with TRBJ1-1, with TRBD1 as a possible D gene (6 bases). Trimming stripped 2 bases from V and 5 bases from J, with 13 bases between. Germline CDR1 SGHRS, CDR2 YFSETQ. The CDR3 has 14 amino acids. CDR3 in DNA: TGCGCCAGCAGCTTCTCCTTACAGGGTACTGAAGCTTTCTTT. Its protein is CASSFSLQGTEAFF. Complete variable domain (other parts from reference TRBV5-1 and TRBJ1-1): KAGVTQTPRYLIKTRGQQVTLSCSPISGHRSVSWYQQTPGQGLQFLFEYFSETQRNKGNFPGRFSGRQFSNSRSEMNVSTLELGDSALYLCASSFSLQGTEAFFGQGTRLTVV.

V usage is TRBV18 and J usage is TRBJ2-5, with D possibly matching TRBD1 (6 bases). The CDR3 has 15 residues. Germline V gene sequence: CDR1 KGHSH, CDR2 LQKENI. With 3 bases removed from V and 3 bases from J, the gap between germline ends came to 14 bases. The DNA of the CDR3 is TGTGCCAGCTCACCGCAACAGGGAGCCGAAGAGACCCAGTACTTC. Its protein is CASSPQQGAEETQYF.

This clone was observed a single time. This same CDR3 is encoded by further DNA sequences in the sample. The chain couples TRBV4-1 to TRBJ2-5; D unresolved. Germline V gene data show CDR1 as MGHRA and CDR2 as YSYEKL. V was clipped by 1 base and J by 5 bases, with 5 bases between them. The CDR3 has 12 amino acids. In DNA, the CDR3 is TGCGCCAGCAGCCAAGGACGGGAGACCCAGTACTTC. Translating gives CASSQGRETQYF.

The J gene is TRBJ2-7, the V gene TRBV13, with 14 bases identical to TRBD2. With 5 bases clipped from V and 3 bases from J, the junction kept 6 bases outside the gene matches. CDR3 size: 16 residues. Germline lookup yields CDR1 PRHDT and CDR2 FYEKMQ (reference sequence). CDR3 in amino acids: CASSIRTSGRIYEQYF. CDR3 nucleotides: TGTGCCAGCAGCATCCGGACTAGCGGGAGGATCTACGAGCAGTACTTC. Combining the CDR3 with reference TRBV13 and TRBJ2-7 gives the whole variable domain AAGVIQSPRHLIKEKRETATLKCYPIPRHDTVYWYQQGPGQDPQFLISFYEKMQSDKGSIPDRFSAQQFSDYHSELNMSSLELGDSALYFCASSIRTSGRIYEQYFGPGTRLTVT.

The chain carries TRBV28 and TRBJ2-7, with D tentatively TRBD2 (5 bases). The V gene lost 5 bases and the J gene lost 0 bases, with 14 bases spanning the gap. Per the germline V gene, CDR1 is MDHEN and CDR2 is SYDVKM. CDR3 size: 15 residues. The CDR3 loop reads CASSPLAGRSYEQYF. In DNA form, the CDR3 reads TGTGCCAGCAGTCCCCTGGCGGGCCGCTCCTACGAGCAGTACTTC.

This chain links TRBV9 with TRBJ2-7; D perhaps matches TRBD1 (6 bases). The CDR3 sequence is 15 residues long. Trimming removed 3 bases at V and 5 bases at J, with 18 bases between. Germline V lookup: CDR1 SGDLS, CDR2 YYNGEE. The CDR3 sequence: CASSALGHVGHEQYF. DNA for the CDR3: TGTGCCAGCAGCGCCCTGGGACATGTTGGCCACGAGCAGTACTTC.

This chain joins TRBV4-2 and TRBJ1-4, with D hard to call. Per germline, CDR1 LGHNA and CDR2 YNFKEQ. This CDR3 has 16 residues. The germline V and J ends were trimmed by 1 base and 0 bases, with 9 bases remaining between them. CDR3 bases: TGTGCCAGCAGCCAAGTGCCCGTAGCAACTAATGAAAAACTGTTTTTT. Amino acids: CASSQVPVATNEKLFF.

This clone was recorded only once. The chain couples TRBV5-4 to TRBJ2-5, with 7 bases matching TRBD1. Per germline, CDR1 SGHNT and CDR2 YYREEE (reference sequence). The CDR3 extends over 14 amino acids. J lost 1 base, V lost 4 bases, and 4 bases had no gene match. The CDR3 loop reads CASSRGQRQETQYF. For the CDR3, the DNA is TGTGCCAGCAGCAGGGGACAGCGCCAAGAGACCCAGTACTTC.